This paragraph covers one T cell receptor beta chain sequence. With 7 bases clipped from V and 1 base from J, the junction kept 8 bases outside the gene matches. CDR3 length: 16 residues. The germline gives CDR1 MNHNS, CDR2 SASEGT. This entry belongs to a study of CD8+CD57+ T cells in acquired aplastic anemia. About the research overall: On average, sorted CD4+ and CD8+ cells gave 3.2 ug of DNA.

The use of genomic DNA as template underpinned the TCR beta VDJ and CDR3 profiling. In TCRdb, the reads were re-called with MiXCR into one record per CDR3 protein. The sample carries approximately 150,000 distinct CDR3 sequences, around 43% recorded once. Patients chosen for sequencing had shown CD8+CD57+ cell expansion by flow cytometry. As a group, the patients uniformly had severe acquired aplastic anemia. Patients had undergone no therapy by the time their blood was sampled. V is TRBV6-1 and J is TRBJ1-3; TRBD1 agrees at 9 bases. The TCR comes from a human donor with aplastic anemia. Specimen: sorted CD4+, CD8+, or CD8+CD57+ T cells (not recorded which) from PBMCs. CDR3 DNA sequence: TGTGCCAGCAACCTAAGACAGGGGGAATCTGGAAACACCATATATTTT. Amino acids: CASNLRQGESGNTIYF.